Below, one T cell receptor beta chain is given with its context. These data originate in a study of regulatory T cells in long-lasting Graves disease. Time point: persistent/refractory GD, antithyroid drugs over 5 years with positive TRAb. Scientists built the TCR library using RNA that was extracted from PBMCs. Germline CDR1 and CDR2: MGHDK and SYGVNS. This CDR3 comprises 15 residues. Trimming cost V 3 bases and J 6 bases, with 17 bases left between them. Arm-PCR with iRepertoire HTBI primers amplified the CDR3 regions for these TCR beta libraries. TCRdb re-derived calls from the multiplex PCR reads in MiXCR, one entry per CDR3 protein. This sample carries 500,000 to 800,000 distinct CDR3 sequences, approximately 31% of them seen once, and the ten largest clones take about two fifths.

V gene TRBV25-1 combines with J gene TRBJ1-2, with D possibly matching TRBD1 (6 bases). This sample comprised peripheral blood mononuclear cells (PBMCs), obtained when the disease was refractory, from a patient treated with antithyroid drugs. This sequence originates from a female donor with Graves disease. The CDR3, as DNA: TGTGCCAGCAGTGACACTTACGGGACAAGAAATGGCTACACCTTC. Translated, it gives CASSDTYGTRNGYTF.